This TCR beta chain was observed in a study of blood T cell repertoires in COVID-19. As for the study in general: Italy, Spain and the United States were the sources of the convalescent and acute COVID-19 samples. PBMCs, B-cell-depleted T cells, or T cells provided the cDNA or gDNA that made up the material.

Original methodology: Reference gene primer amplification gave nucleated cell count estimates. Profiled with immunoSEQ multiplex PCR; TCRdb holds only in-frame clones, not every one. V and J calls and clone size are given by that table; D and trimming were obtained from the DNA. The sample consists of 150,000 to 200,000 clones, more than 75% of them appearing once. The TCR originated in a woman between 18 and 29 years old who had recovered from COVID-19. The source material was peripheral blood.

The CDR3 bases are TGTGCCAGCAGATTTCAGAGCGCTCATCAGCCCCAGCATTTT. Translating it yields CASRFQSAHQPQHF. This sequence joins TRBV28 and TRBJ1-5; D remains unclear. The CDR3 totals 14 residues. Germline CDR1 and CDR2: MDHEN and SYDVKM. Trimming took off 6 bases at V and 5 bases at J, with 14 bases between the two ends.